Below, 24 T cell receptor beta chains from the same sample are listed, as sequenced in a study of blood T cell repertoires in COVID-19. TCRdb keeps only in-frame clones here, not all; method: immunoSEQ multiplex PCR. The data hold about 48,000 clones, with 85% observed a single time. Sequences were obtained from peripheral blood. These receptors came from a woman aged 55-70 years with acute or convalescent COVID-19.

V gene TRBV9 combines with J gene TRBJ1-1; 9 nucleotides line up with TRBD1. Trimming at V came to 4 bases and at J to 5 bases, leaving 9 bases not matched to a gene. The CDR3 runs to 15 residues. Germline V gene lookup returns CDR1 SGDLS and CDR2 YYNGEE. The DNA of the CDR3 is TGTGCCAGCAGCCCCCGTACAGGGGGCAGGACTGAAGCTTTCTTT. Its translation is CASSPRTGGRTEAFF.

The chain uses TRBV13 and TRBJ2-2; D is perhaps TRBD2 (6 bases). The CDR3 totals 15 residues. Germline V gives CDR1 PRHDT, CDR2 FYEKMQ (reference sequence). Between the trimmed V and J ends, which lost 0 bases and 6 bases, there was a span of 11 bases. The CDR3 DNA reads as TGTGCCAGCAGCTTAGGCGGGGGTTTCGCCGGGGAGCTGTTTTTT. This codes for CASSLGGGFAGELFF.

Concerning this clone itself: A junction boundary mismatches the germline segment, possibly from a read error. This sequence joins TRBV5-1 and TRBJ2-1; D is unclear. Germline values: CDR1 SGHRS, CDR2 YFSETQ. The CDR3 runs 15 residues. In nucleotides, the CDR3 is TGCGCCAGCAGCGTCGACACACGCTCCAACAATGAGCAGTTCTTC. It codes for CASSVDTRSNNEQFF.

This clone came up once. The chain carries TRBV12-5 and TRBJ2-7; the D gene is possibly TRBD2 (5 bases). From germline, CDR1 is LGHNT and CDR2 FRNRAP. The germline V and J ends were trimmed by 6 bases and 2 bases, with 11 bases remaining between them. CDR3 length: 13 residues. The CDR3 loop reads CASGPGLPYEQYF. The CDR3 DNA is TGTGCTAGTGGACCCGGACTCCCCTACGAGCAGTACTTC.

The rearrangement links TRBV4-3 to TRBJ1-6, with D possibly TRBD1 on 5 matching bases. Between the trimmed V and J ends, which lost 0 bases and 7 bases, there was a span of 13 bases. This CDR3 has 16 amino acids. Germline V gene sequence: CDR1 LGHNA, CDR2 YSLEER. CDR3 in DNA: TGCGCCAGCAGCCAAGATCGGCGGGGCGGGAATTCACCCCTCCACTTT. Protein: CASSQDRRGGNSPLHF.

V and J are TRBV2 and TRBJ1-1; no firm D call. This CDR3 has 12 residues. V dropped 2 bases and J dropped 6 bases, with 7 bases sitting between them. The V gene's germline CDR1 is SNHLY and CDR2 FYNNEI. CDR3: CASSESGPEAFF. In nucleotides, the CDR3 is TGTGCCAGCAGTGAATCTGGGCCTGAAGCTTTCTTT.

The chain combines TRBV10-3 with TRBJ2-7, with 8 bases aligning to TRBD2. This CDR3 spans 11 amino acids. The trim removed 6 bases at V and 5 bases at J, leaving 0 bases unmatched. Germline V gives CDR1 ENHRY, CDR2 SYGVKD. CDR3 sequence (DNA): TGTGCCATCAGACTAGCGGACGAGCAGTACTTC. Translation: CAIRLADEQYF.

This chain joins TRBV7-8 and TRBJ2-5, with 8 bases matching TRBD2. Germline CDR1 reads SGHVS; CDR2 reads FQNEAQ. The CDR3 loop spans 16 amino acids. J gave up 4 bases and V 5 bases, and 12 bases lay outside the gene matches. In DNA form, the CDR3 reads TGTGCCAGCAGCCCCCCCGGGGGGGGCTTTGGAGAGACCCAGTACTTC. Its translation: CASSPPGGGFGETQYF.

This clone was counted at least ten times. The chain recombines TRBV11-2 with TRBJ1-1; 12 nucleotides agree with TRBD1. CDR3 size: 16 residues. After removal of 5 bases from V and 4 bases from J, the junction contained 8 bases not matched to a gene. CDR1 is SGHAT and CDR2 is FQNNGV in the germline V gene. The CDR3 loop reads CASSDPGTGGSTEAFF. Written as DNA, the CDR3 is TGTGCCAGCAGCGACCCCGGGACAGGGGGCAGCACTGAAGCTTTCTTT.

This chain links TRBV14 with TRBJ1-6; the D gene is possibly TRBD1 (6 bases). V lost 4 bases to trimming and J lost 7 bases, with 14 bases between them. CDR3 length: 15 residues. Germline V lookup: CDR1 SGHDN, CDR2 FVKESK. CDR3 DNA sequence: TGTGCCAGCAGCCCCCAGGGGCTGAACAATTCACCCCTCCACTTT. Translated: CASSPQGLNNSPLHF.

The gene calls are TRBV6-2 or TRBV6-3 and TRBJ2-3; TRBD2 is a possible D gene (5 bases). Trimming stripped 6 bases from V and 6 bases from J, with 10 bases between. The CDR3 is made up of 12 amino acids. Germline V gives CDR1 MNHEY, CDR2 SVGEGT. As DNA, the CDR3 is TGTGCCAGCAGCAGAACTAGGGATACGCAGTATTTT. Encoded protein: CASSRTRDTQYF.

This clone was detected a few times. The genes are TRBV7-6 and TRBJ2-5; D is undetermined. The CDR3 is 13 residues long. From germline, CDR1 is SGHVS and CDR2 FNYEAQ. V gave up 0 bases and J gave up 1 base, with 3 bases separating them. The CDR3 loop is CASSLAVQETQYF. The CDR3 bases are TGTGCCAGCAGCTTAGCCGTCCAAGAGACCCAGTACTTC.

V usage is TRBV6-1 and J usage is TRBJ2-2; 8 nucleotides line up with TRBD1. Trimming took 2 bases from V and 4 from J; bases not matched to a gene: 9. This CDR3 contains 17 residues. Germline CDR1 reads MNHNS; CDR2 reads SASEGT. In DNA, the CDR3 is TGTGCCAGCAGTGAACGTGCGAGGACAGGGTCCACCGGGGAGCTGTTTTTT. Its protein is CASSERARTGSTGELFF.

This chain links TRBV29-1 with TRBJ1-2; 8 bases align to TRBD1. V was clipped by 4 bases and J by 3 bases; unmatched bases: 1. The CDR3 length is 12 residues. CDR1 is SQVTM and CDR2 is ANQGSEA in the germline V gene. The CDR3 DNA reads as TGCAGCGTTGCAGGGGGCGACTATGGCTACACCTTC. It codes for CSVAGGDYGYTF.

The chain combines TRBV7-9 with TRBJ2-1; possibly TRBD2 for D (6 bases). Germline CDR1 and CDR2: SEHNR and FQNEAQ (reference sequence). Trimming removed 2 bases from V and 0 bases from J, with 14 bases in between. There are 17 residues in the CDR3. The CDR3 loop reads CASSLWRGRASYNEQFF. In DNA, the CDR3 is TGTGCCAGCAGCTTATGGAGGGGCCGAGCCTCCTACAATGAGCAGTTCTTC.

The chain carries TRBV7-9 and TRBJ2-3; 11 bases match TRBD2. There are 16 residues in the CDR3. V lost 5 bases to trimming and J lost 5 bases; unmatched junction nucleotides: 9. Germline CDR1 and CDR2: SEHNR and FQNEAQ (reference sequence). CDR3 sequence reads: CASSVRLAGPQDTQYF. The CDR3 bases are TGTGCCAGCAGCGTACGACTAGCGGGGCCACAAGATACGCAGTATTTT.

The J gene is TRBJ2-1, the V gene TRBV5-4, with TRBD1 matching over 7 bases. V shed 4 bases, J shed 8 bases, and the junction held 3 bases outside the gene matches. The V gene's germline CDR1 is SGHNT and CDR2 YYREEE (reference sequence). This CDR3 has 12 amino acids. CDR3 bases: TGTGCCAGCAGCCCTCAGGGGGATGAGCAGTTCTTC. Amino acids: CASSPQGDEQFF.

The chain couples TRBV7-8 to TRBJ2-1, with 8 bases lining up with TRBD2. The V gene's germline CDR1 is SGHVS and CDR2 FQNEAQ. The CDR3 extends over 16 amino acids. V gave up 5 bases and J gave up 8 bases; unmatched junction bases: 14. CDR3 in amino acids: CASSPRSGGVSHEQFF. The DNA for the CDR3 is TGTGCCAGCAGCCCGCGTTCGGGGGGGGTTTCCCATGAGCAGTTCTTC. The full variable domain, completed using reference TRBV7-8 and TRBJ2-1, is GAGVSQSPRYKVAKRGQDVALRCDPISGHVSLFWYQQALGQGPEFLTYFQNEAQLDKSGLPSDRFFAERPEGSVSTLKIQRTQQEDSAVYLCASSPRSGGVSHEQFFGPGTRLTVL.

The V gene is TRBV4-1, the J gene TRBJ1-1; TRBD1 might be the D (6 bases). Trimming took 1 base from V and 9 from J, leaving 12 bases between them. Germline CDR1 reads MGHRA; CDR2 reads YSYEKL. This CDR3 is built from 13 residues. The CDR3 region is CASSQAGGGQAFF. In nucleotides, the CDR3 is TGCGCCAGCAGCCAAGCCGGGGGGGGCCAAGCTTTCTTT.

The chain employs TRBV5-1 and TRBJ1-1, with D tentatively TRBD1 (5 bases). Deletions cut 0 bases from V and 4 bases from J, with 10 bases between. Germline CDR1 SGHRS, CDR2 YFSETQ. The CDR3 spans 14 residues. CDR3 DNA sequence: TGCGCCAGCAGCTTGGGGGGCGGGACCACTGAAGCTTTCTTT. Protein: CASSLGGGTTEAFF.

The chain is built from TRBV7-8 and TRBJ1-5, with unresolved D. This CDR3 has 15 residues. Trimming shortened V by 5 bases and J by 0 bases, and 11 bases separated the two germline ends. Germline V lookup: CDR1 SGHVS, CDR2 FQNEAQ. The CDR3 loop is CASSPSVYSNQPQHF. CDR3 bases: TGTGCCAGCAGCCCCAGTGTTTATAGCAATCAGCCCCAGCATTTT. Combining the CDR3 with reference TRBV7-8 and TRBJ1-5 gives the whole variable domain GAGVSQSPRYKVAKRGQDVALRCDPISGHVSLFWYQQALGQGPEFLTYFQNEAQLDKSGLPSDRFFAERPEGSVSTLKIQRTQQEDSAVYLCASSPSVYSNQPQHFGDGTRLSIL.

This chain connects TRBV10-3 to TRBJ2-2; TRBD2 aligns across 11 bases. The J segment lost 7 bases and the V segment lost 0 bases, leaving 4 bases of the junction unmatched. The CDR3 consists of 16 residues. Per the germline V gene, CDR1 is ENHRY and CDR2 is SYGVKD. This chain's CDR3 is CAISESASGRIGELFF. CDR3 sequence (DNA): TGTGCCATCAGTGAGTCTGCTAGCGGGAGGATCGGGGAGCTGTTTTTT.

The chain uses TRBV11-2 and TRBJ1-1; D call uncertain. In germline, CDR1 is SGHAT, CDR2 FQNNGV. With 6 bases removed from V and 4 bases from J, the gap between germline ends came to 15 bases. The CDR3 extends over 14 amino acids. The CDR3 reads CASRRRAEGTEAFF. CDR3 DNA: TGTGCCAGCAGGCGGCGGGCAGAGGGCACTGAAGCTTTCTTT.

The V call is TRBV18, the J call TRBJ1-1; TRBD1 matches at 10 bases. The V segment lost 5 bases and the J segment 6 bases; nucleotides outside the gene matches: 9. The length of the CDR3 is 15 residues. Germline V gene data show CDR1 as KGHSH and CDR2 as LQKENI. The CDR3 nucleotides read TGTGCCAGCTCAGGGGCAGGACAGGGGGGATCTGAAGCTTTCTTT. Translated: CASSGAGQGGSEAFF.